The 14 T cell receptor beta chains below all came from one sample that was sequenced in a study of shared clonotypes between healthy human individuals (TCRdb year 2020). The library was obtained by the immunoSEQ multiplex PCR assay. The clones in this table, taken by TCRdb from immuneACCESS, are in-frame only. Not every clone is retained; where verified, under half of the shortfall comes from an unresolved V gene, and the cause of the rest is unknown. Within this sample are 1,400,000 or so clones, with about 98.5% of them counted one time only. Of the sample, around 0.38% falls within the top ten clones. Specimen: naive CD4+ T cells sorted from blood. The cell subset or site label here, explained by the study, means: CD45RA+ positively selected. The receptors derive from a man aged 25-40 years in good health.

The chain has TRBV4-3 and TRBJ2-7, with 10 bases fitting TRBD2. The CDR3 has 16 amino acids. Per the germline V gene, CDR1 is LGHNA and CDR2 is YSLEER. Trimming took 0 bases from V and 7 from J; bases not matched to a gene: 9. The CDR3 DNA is TGCGCCAGCAGCCAAGACGCAGCGGGAGGGCCGGGAGAGCAGTACTTC. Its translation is CASSQDAAGGPGEQYF.

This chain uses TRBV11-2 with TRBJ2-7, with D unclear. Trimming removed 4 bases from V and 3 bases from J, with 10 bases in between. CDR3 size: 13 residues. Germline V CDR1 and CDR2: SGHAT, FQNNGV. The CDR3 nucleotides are TGTGCCAGCAGCTGGGGATCAGGCTACGAGCAGTACTTC. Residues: CASSWGSGYEQYF. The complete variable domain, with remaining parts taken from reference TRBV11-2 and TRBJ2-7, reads EAGVAQSPRYKIIEKRQSVAFWCNPISGHATLYWYQQILGQGPKLLIQFQNNGVVDDSQLPKDRFSAERLKGVDSTLKIQPAKLEDSAVYLCASSWGSGYEQYFGPGTRLTVT.

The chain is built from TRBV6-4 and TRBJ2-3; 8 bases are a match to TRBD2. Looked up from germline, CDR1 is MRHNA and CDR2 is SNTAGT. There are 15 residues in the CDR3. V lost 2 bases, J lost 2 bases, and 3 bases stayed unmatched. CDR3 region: CASSDTSGFTDTQYF. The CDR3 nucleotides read TGTGCCAGCAGTGACACTAGCGGATTCACAGATACGCAGTATTTT.

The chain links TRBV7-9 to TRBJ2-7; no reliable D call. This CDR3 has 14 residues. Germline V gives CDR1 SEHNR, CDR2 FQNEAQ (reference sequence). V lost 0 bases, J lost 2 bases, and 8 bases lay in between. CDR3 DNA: TGTGCCAGCAGCTTAGCCGGGTTTGCCTACGAGCAGTACTTC. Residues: CASSLAGFAYEQYF.

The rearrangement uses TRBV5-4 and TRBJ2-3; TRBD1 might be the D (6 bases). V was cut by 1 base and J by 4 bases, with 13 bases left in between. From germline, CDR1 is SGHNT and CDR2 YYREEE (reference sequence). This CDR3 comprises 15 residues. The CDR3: CASSLRQGPSDTQYF. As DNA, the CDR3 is TGTGCCAGCAGCTTGCGGCAGGGGCCCTCAGATACGCAGTATTTT.

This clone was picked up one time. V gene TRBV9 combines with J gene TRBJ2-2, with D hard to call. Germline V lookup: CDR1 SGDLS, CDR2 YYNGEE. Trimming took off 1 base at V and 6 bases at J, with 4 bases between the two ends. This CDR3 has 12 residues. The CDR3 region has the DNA TGTGCCAGCAGCGTAATTCCCGGGGAGCTGTTTTTT. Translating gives CASSVIPGELFF.

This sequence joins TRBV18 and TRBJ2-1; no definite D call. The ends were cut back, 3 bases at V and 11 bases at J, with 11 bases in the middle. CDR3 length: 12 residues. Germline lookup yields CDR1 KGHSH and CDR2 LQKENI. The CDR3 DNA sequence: TGTGCCAGCTCACCGAGTGGCAGCCAGCAGTTCTTC. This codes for CASSPSGSQQFF. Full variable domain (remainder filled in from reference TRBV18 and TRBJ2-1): NAGVMQNPRHLVRRRGQEARLRCSPMKGHSHVYWYRQLPEEGLKFMVYLQKENIIDESGMPKERFSAEFPKEGPSILRIQQVVRGDSAAYFCASSPSGSQQFFGPGTRLTVL.

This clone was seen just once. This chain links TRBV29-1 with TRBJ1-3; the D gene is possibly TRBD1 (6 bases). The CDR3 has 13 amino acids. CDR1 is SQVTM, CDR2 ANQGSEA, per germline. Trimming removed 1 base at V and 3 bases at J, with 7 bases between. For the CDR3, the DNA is TGCAGCGTTGAAGCGGACAGTGGAAACACCATATATTTT. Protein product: CSVEADSGNTIYF.

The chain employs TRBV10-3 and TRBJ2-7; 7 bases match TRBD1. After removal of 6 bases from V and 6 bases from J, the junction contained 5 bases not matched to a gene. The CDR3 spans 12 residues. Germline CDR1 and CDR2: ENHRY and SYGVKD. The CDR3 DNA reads TGTGCCATCAGCAAGACAGGGCGCGAGCAGTACTTC. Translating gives CAISKTGREQYF.

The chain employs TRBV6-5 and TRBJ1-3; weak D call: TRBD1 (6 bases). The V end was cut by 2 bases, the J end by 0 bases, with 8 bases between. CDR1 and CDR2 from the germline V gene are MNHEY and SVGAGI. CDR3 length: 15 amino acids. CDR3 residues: CASSYGTSSGNTIYF. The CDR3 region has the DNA TGTGCCAGCAGTTACGGGACAAGCTCTGGAAACACCATATATTTT.

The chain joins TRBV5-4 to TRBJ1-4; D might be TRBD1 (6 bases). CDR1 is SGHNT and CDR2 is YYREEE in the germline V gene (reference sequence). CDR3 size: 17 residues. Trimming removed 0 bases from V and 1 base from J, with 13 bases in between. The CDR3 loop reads CASSLGQGLRTNEKLFF. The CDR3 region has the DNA TGTGCCAGCAGCTTGGGCCAGGGGTTAAGAACTAATGAAAAACTGTTTTTT. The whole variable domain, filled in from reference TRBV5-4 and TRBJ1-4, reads ETGVTQSPTHLIKTRGQQVTLRCSSQSGHNTVSWYQQALGQGPQFIFQYYREEENGRGNFPPRFSGLQFPNYSSELNVNALELDDSALYLCASSLGQGLRTNEKLFFGSGTQLSVL.

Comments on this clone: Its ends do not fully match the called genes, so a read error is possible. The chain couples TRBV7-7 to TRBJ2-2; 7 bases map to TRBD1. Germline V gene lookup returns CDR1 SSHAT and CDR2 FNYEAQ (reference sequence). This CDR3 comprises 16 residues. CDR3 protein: CASSSRTGLATGELFF. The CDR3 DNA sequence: TGTGCTAGCAGCTCTAGGACAGGCCTGGCGACCGGGGAGCTGTTTTTT.

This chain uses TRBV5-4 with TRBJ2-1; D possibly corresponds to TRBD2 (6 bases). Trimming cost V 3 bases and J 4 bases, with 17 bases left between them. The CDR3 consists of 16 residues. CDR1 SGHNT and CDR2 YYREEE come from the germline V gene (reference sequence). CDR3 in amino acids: CASSSDILAGYNEQFF. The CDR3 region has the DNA TGTGCCAGCAGCTCGGACATCTTGGCGGGGTACAATGAGCAGTTCTTC.

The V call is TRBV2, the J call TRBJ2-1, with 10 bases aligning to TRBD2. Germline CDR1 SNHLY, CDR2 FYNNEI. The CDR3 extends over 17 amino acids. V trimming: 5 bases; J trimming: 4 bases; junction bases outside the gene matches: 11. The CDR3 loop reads CASSPFLLAGGYNEQFF. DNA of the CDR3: TGTGCCAGCAGTCCATTCTTATTAGCGGGAGGATACAATGAGCAGTTCTTC.